These 18 T cell receptor beta chains were all obtained from the same sample, sequenced in a study of cytomegalovirus exposure and HLA in healthy donors. Primers for the PCR totalled 60 Vbeta and 13 Jbeta. The assay was immunoSEQ multiplex PCR, and TCRdb's table has in-frame clones only and misses some. The sample lists about 160,000 clones; roughly 83% were seen once. Sequenced: PBMCs. These receptors were obtained from a man aged 25-45 years in good health and CMV-seronegative.

This clone has only one observation. This chain links TRBV6-5 with TRBJ1-1, with TRBD1 matching 8 bases. Germline trimming cut 5 bases from V and 6 bases from J; bases unmatched to any gene: 5. Looked up from germline, CDR1 is MNHEY and CDR2 is SVGAGI. The CDR3 is 13 amino acids. This CDR3 reads CASSRQGLAEAFF. The CDR3 DNA sequence: TGTGCCAGCAGTAGACAGGGGCTGGCTGAAGCTTTCTTT.

This rearrangement joins TRBV18 to TRBJ1-2, with unresolved D. V shed 3 bases and J shed 4 bases, with 15 bases lying between them. The CDR3 has 15 amino acids. CDR1 is KGHSH, CDR2 LQKENI, per germline. The CDR3 nucleotides are TGTGCCAGCTCACCCTCGGCTGCGCAGGCCTATGGCTACACCTTC. Its translation: CASSPSAAQAYGYTF.

The chain couples TRBV6-4 to TRBJ2-3, with TRBD1 matching over 8 bases. The CDR3 extends over 19 amino acids. Germline V CDR1 and CDR2: MRHNA, SNTAGT. Trimming removed 4 bases from V and 2 bases from J; junction bases left unmatched: 17. The CDR3 DNA sequence: TGTGCCAGCAGTGTAGTCCGAGGTTTAGGACAGGGCCCCACAGATACGCAGTATTTT. Translated: CASSVVRGLGQGPTDTQYF.

The chain uses TRBV28 and TRBJ2-2, with TRBD1 identical over 7 bases. The CDR3 length is 15 residues. Germline CDR1 MDHEN, CDR2 SYDVKM. Losses at the gene ends were 2 bases for V and 4 bases for J; bases not matched to a gene: 4. CDR3 loop: CASSLGQETTGELFF. The CDR3 DNA sequence: TGTGCCAGCAGTTTAGGACAGGAGACCACCGGGGAGCTGTTTTTT.

This clone occurred a few times. CDR3 sequence (DNA): TGTGCCAGCAGCTTAGAGGGGACTGGAAACACCATATATTTT. Translating it yields CASSLEGTGNTIYF. J is TRBJ1-3 and V is TRBV7-9; maybe TRBD1 (5 bases). Trimming pared 1 base from V and 2 bases from J, leaving 6 bases between. The germline gives CDR1 SEHNR, CDR2 FQNEAQ (reference sequence). The CDR3 is 14 residues long.

This clone was counted between two and nine times. The chain couples TRBV30 to TRBJ1-3, with 8 bases matching TRBD1. Germline CDR1 and CDR2: GTSNPN and SVGIG (reference sequence). J gave up 2 bases and V 2 bases, and 8 bases lay outside the gene matches. The CDR3 is made up of 16 amino acids. For the CDR3, the DNA is TGTGCCTGGAGTCCGGACAGGGAGAAACCTGGAAACACCATATATTTT. This sequence encodes CAWSPDREKPGNTIYF.

The chain has TRBV7-6 and TRBJ2-1, with 10 nucleotides matching TRBD2. Germline V gene sequence: CDR1 SGHVS, CDR2 FNYEAQ. The CDR3 is made up of 15 amino acids. The V segment lost 5 bases and the J segment 5 bases; nucleotides outside the gene matches: 6. CDR3 sequence: CASSRTLAGDNEQFF. CDR3 in DNA: TGTGCCAGCAGCCGAACCCTAGCGGGGGACAATGAGCAGTTCTTC.

In this sample, this clone turned up once. The V gene is TRBV7-2, the J gene TRBJ1-2; TRBD1 agrees at 8 bases. Germline trimming cut 5 bases from V and 8 bases from J; bases unmatched to any gene: 7. Germline CDR1 is SGHTA and CDR2 is FQGNSA. The CDR3 contains 13 residues. CDR3 DNA sequence: TGTGCCAGCAGCCACGACAGGGGCGGGGGCTACACCTTC. It translates to CASSHDRGGGYTF. The full variable domain, in which reference TRBV7-2 and TRBJ1-2 provide the parts outside the CDR3, is GAGVSQSPSNKVTEKGKDVELRCDPISGHTALYWYRQSLGQGLEFLIYFQGNSAPDKSGLPSDRFSAERTGGSVSTLTIQRTQQEDSAVYLCASSHDRGGGYTFGSGTRLTVV.

CDR3 DNA: TGTGCCAGCAGCTTAGACAGGGTCTATGGCTACACCTTC. As protein: CASSLDRVYGYTF. The gene calls are TRBV7-9 and TRBJ1-2; possible D gene TRBD1, 6 bases. The CDR3 is 13 amino acids. V lost 1 base and J 4 bases, leaving 7 bases between the germline ends. In germline, CDR1 is SEHNR, CDR2 FQNEAQ (reference sequence).

This chain joins TRBV5-6 and TRBJ2-2; TRBD2 matches at 13 bases. The CDR3 extends over 16 amino acids. Germline V gene data show CDR1 as SGHDT and CDR2 as YYEEEE. With V trimmed by 5 bases and J by 5 bases, 6 bases remained unmatched. The CDR3 is CASSSGLAGSTGELFF. CDR3 nucleotide sequence: TGTGCCAGCAGTTCGGGACTAGCGGGGTCGACCGGGGAGCTGTTTTTT.

The rearrangement links TRBV4-3 to TRBJ2-7; TRBD2 matches 8 bases. V lost 0 bases and J lost 4; bases outside the gene matches: 5. Germline values: CDR1 LGHNA, CDR2 YSLEER. This CDR3 has 15 residues. The CDR3 region has the DNA TGCGCCAGCAGCCAAGAGAGCGGGAGTGCTTACGAGCAGTACTTC. Translated, it gives CASSQESGSAYEQYF.

The chain couples TRBV6-5 to TRBJ1-2; TRBD1 matches 10 bases. Germline V gene data show CDR1 as MNHEY and CDR2 as SVGAGI. The V segment lost 2 bases and the J segment 8 bases; nucleotides outside the gene matches: 2. The CDR3 is 13 amino acids. The CDR3 coding sequence is TGTGCCAGCAGTTACGAGACAGGGGGCGGCTACACCTTC. It is translated as CASSYETGGGYTF.

The chain has TRBV2 and TRBJ2-7; 7 bases agree with TRBD1. Germline trimming cut 8 bases from V and 0 bases from J; bases unmatched to any gene: 4. Germline loops: CDR1 SNHLY, CDR2 FYNNEI. The CDR3 contains 13 residues. The CDR3 loop reads CASGTVGSYEQYF. CDR3 bases: TGTGCCAGCGGGACAGTTGGCTCCTACGAGCAGTACTTC.

The chain uses TRBV4-1 and TRBJ2-3; 8 nucleotides align to TRBD1. The germline CDR1 and CDR2 sequences are MGHRA and YSYEKL. This CDR3 has 19 amino acids. Trimming at V came to 1 base and at J to 3 bases, leaving 15 bases not matched to a gene. The CDR3 reads CASSQGPFGQGPRTDTQYF. The DNA of the CDR3 is TGCGCCAGCAGCCAAGGGCCATTTGGACAGGGCCCAAGAACAGATACGCAGTATTTT.

The rearrangement links TRBV5-1 to TRBJ2-5; TRBD2 might be the D (6 bases). Germline V CDR1 and CDR2: SGHRS, YFSETQ. V was trimmed by 4 bases and J by 2 bases, leaving 12 bases between them. The CDR3 length is 14 residues. The CDR3 DNA sequence: TGCGCCAGCAGCGCCCAAGGAGGGCAAGAGACCCAGTACTTC. This translates into CASSAQGGQETQYF.

V usage is TRBV10-3 and J usage is TRBJ2-3; TRBD2 is a possible D gene (6 bases). This CDR3 is built from 13 residues. Germline CDR1 is ENHRY and CDR2 is SYGVKD. Trimming left V 10 bases short and J 1 base short, with 12 bases between. The chain's CDR3 is CANRLEGTDTQYF. CDR3 bases: TGTGCCAACCGACTAGAGGGCACAGATACGCAGTATTTT.

The CDR3 is CASSLGRATGELFF. The CDR3 nucleotides read TGCGCCAGCAGCTTGGGGAGGGCGACCGGGGAGCTGTTTTTT. The V gene is TRBV5-1, the J gene TRBJ2-2, with TRBD2 as a possible D gene (6 bases). The germline V gene has CDR1 SGHRS and CDR2 YFSETQ. CDR3 length: 14 amino acids. Trimming stripped 0 bases from V and 5 bases from J, with 8 bases between.

The table lists this clone with a count of one. This chain joins TRBV6-6 and TRBJ1-1, with unresolved D. The CDR3 runs to 14 residues. Germline CDR1 and CDR2: MNHNY and SVGAGI (reference sequence). Trimming removed 2 bases at V and 1 base at J, with 8 bases between. The CDR3 nucleotides are TGTGCCAGCAGTTACCCCAGAACGAACACTGAAGCTTTCTTT. Amino acid sequence: CASSYPRTNTEAFF.